This T cell receptor (beta chain) is drawn from a study of memory CD4+ T cells and cytomegalovirus serostatus. The sort gate was single viable CD3+CD4+CD8-CD45RO+ cells for memory CD4+ T cells. Clones were read by immunoSEQ multiplex PCR, and TCRdb kept only the in-frame ones, dropping some. The sample contains about 64,000 clones, 60% to 80% of which appear only once. Trimming left V 4 bases short and J 2 bases short, with 11 bases between. In germline, CDR1 is GTSNPN, CDR2 SVGIG (reference sequence). The CDR3 consists of 13 residues. The V call is TRBV30, the J call TRBJ1-1; no clear D gene. Sequencing was done on a sample of memory CD4+ T cells from blood. This receptor was taken from an adult in good health and CMV-seronegative. The CDR3 nucleotides are TGTGCCTGGATCTCATCGACAAACACTGAAGCTTTCTTT. Its translation is CAWISSTNTEAFF.